The TCR beta chain under discussion was sequenced for a study of Ad26.COV2.S vaccination and SARS-CoV-2 variants. Overall study findings and caveats: The TCR breadth and depth analyses may have understated or missed part of the total T cell responses. Participants in the vaccine arm had higher spike-specific TCR breadth; placebo recipients had lower.

As for treatment: 19 received Ad26.COV2.S at low or high dose, single or two shots; five or six received placebo; per-sample allocation not given. The investigators took samples on day 63 after the first vaccine or placebo injection. Clones were sequenced by immunoSEQ multiplex PCR, and TCRdb holds only the in-frame ones, with some missing. The sample gives roughly 460,000 clones, about nine tenths of which show up once; 1.5% to 2% is in the top ten. Notes on this clone: Its antigen is unidentified.

Germline V gene lookup returns CDR1 SGHTA and CDR2 FQGNSA. The V gene end was trimmed by 3 bases and the J gene end by 4 bases; junction bases not matched to a gene: 11. This CDR3 is built from 18 residues. The sample consisted of peripheral blood, taken in a trial of Ad26.COV2.S vaccine versus placebo. The chain recombines TRBV7-2 with TRBJ2-3, with TRBD2 matching over 12 bases. This clonotype was obtained from a person between 18 and 60 years old who received the Ad26.COV2.S COVID-19 vaccine or a placebo. In DNA form, the CDR3 reads TGTGCCAGCAGCTTTAAGTTTCTAGCGGGAGGGCCCCCAGATACGCAGTATTTT. This codes for CASSFKFLAGGPPDTQYF.